The 2 T cell receptor beta chains given below trace back to one sample, sequenced in a study of molecular identifiers for immune sequencing clone quantification. TCRdb re-analysed the PCR reads in MiXCR, keeping a single row per CDR3 protein. The sample yields 550,000 to 750,000 distinct CDR3 sequences, 20% seen once. The sequenced sample consisted of naive CD8+ T cells from blood, with Jurkat cell RNA spiked in. Subset meaning: FACS-sorted CD8+CD4-CCR7+CD45RA+ naive T cells. The receptors were sampled from a human donor in good health. Some libraries in this study had Jurkat cell RNA spiked in.

This rearrangement joins TRBV7-2 to TRBJ2-5; 10 nucleotides align to TRBD2. Germline V gene sequence: CDR1 SGHTA, CDR2 FQGNSA. The J segment lost 2 bases and the V segment lost 5 bases, leaving 8 bases of the junction unmatched. This CDR3 has 16 residues. The CDR3 bases are TGTGCCAGCAGCCACTTAGCGGGAGGCATACAAGAGACCCAGTACTTC. Its protein product is CASSHLAGGIQETQYF.

This clonotype appeared many times. J is TRBJ2-7 and V is TRBV20-1; 8 bases are shared with TRBD2. The CDR3 is made up of 15 amino acids. The germline V gene has CDR1 DFQATT and CDR2 SNEGSKA (reference sequence). With 6 bases clipped from V and 4 bases from J, the junction kept 14 bases outside the gene matches. The CDR3 sequence is CSAKGSGGPVYEQYF. Here the CDR3 DNA reads TGCAGTGCGAAGGGGTCGGGGGGGCCGGTATACGAGCAGTACTTC.